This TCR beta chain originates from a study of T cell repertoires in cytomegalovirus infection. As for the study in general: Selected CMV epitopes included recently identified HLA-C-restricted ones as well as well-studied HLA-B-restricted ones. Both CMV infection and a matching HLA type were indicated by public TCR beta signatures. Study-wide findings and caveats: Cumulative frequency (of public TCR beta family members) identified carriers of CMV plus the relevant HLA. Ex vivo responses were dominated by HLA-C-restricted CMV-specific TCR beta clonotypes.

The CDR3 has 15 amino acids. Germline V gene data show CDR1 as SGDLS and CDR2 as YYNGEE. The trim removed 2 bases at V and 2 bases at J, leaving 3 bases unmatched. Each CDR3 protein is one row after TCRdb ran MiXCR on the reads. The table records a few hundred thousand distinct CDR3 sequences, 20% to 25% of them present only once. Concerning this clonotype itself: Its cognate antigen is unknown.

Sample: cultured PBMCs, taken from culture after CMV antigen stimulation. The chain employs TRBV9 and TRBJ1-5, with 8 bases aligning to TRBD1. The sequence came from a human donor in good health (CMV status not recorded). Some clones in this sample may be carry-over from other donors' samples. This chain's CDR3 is CASSVGGQGNQPQHF. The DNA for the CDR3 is TGTGCCAGCAGCGTTGGGGGACAGGGCAATCAGCCCCAGCATTTT.